The 32 T cell receptor beta chains listed next were all sequenced from one sample in a study of cytomegalovirus exposure and HLA in healthy donors. PCR employed 60 Vbeta and 13 Jbeta primers. Sequencing was performed with immunoSEQ multiplex PCR; in TCRdb, only in-frame clones are kept and a portion is missing. The data show more than 110,000 clones, about 80% seen once. The sample was PBMCs. These receptors all come from a male donor in good health and CMV-seropositive.

Concerning this clone itself: Germline is not matched at one junction end, which may reflect a read error. The chain couples TRBV6-5 to TRBJ1-5, with D maybe TRBD1 (5 bases). Germline V lookup: CDR1 MNHEY, CDR2 SVGAGI. There are 12 residues in the CDR3. The CDR3 DNA is TGTGCCAGCAGTTCTAGAATGGGGCAATTGAATTTT. Translated, it gives CASSSRMGQLNF.

In regard to this clone: Relative to the germline gene, one junction end is altered; a read error may explain this. The V gene is TRBV7-9, the J gene TRBJ2-7; 15 bases are a match to TRBD2. The germline V gene encodes CDR1 SEHNR and CDR2 FQNEAQ (reference sequence). The CDR3 is 16 residues long. The chain's CDR3 is CSSTGTSGRPKYEQYF. CDR3 in DNA: TGTTCCAGCACCGGGACTAGCGGGAGGCCGAAGTACGAGCAGTACTTC.

The chain employs TRBV2 and TRBJ1-6, with 8 bases matching TRBD1. Germline CDR1 SNHLY, CDR2 FYNNEI. V lost 4 bases, J lost 7 bases, and 0 bases stayed unmatched. This CDR3 contains 13 residues. The CDR3 spells CASSGTGNSPLHF. In DNA form, the CDR3 reads TGTGCCAGCAGTGGGACAGGGAATTCACCCCTCCACTTT.

The chain uses TRBV6-5 and TRBJ2-1; the match to TRBD2 covers 14 bases. Germline loops: CDR1 MNHEY, CDR2 SVGAGI. V trimming: 4 bases; J trimming: 7 bases; junction bases outside the gene matches: 6. The CDR3 extends over 16 amino acids. CDR3 sequence reads: CASSSGLAGVVNEQFF. The CDR3 DNA reads TGTGCCAGCAGTTCGGGACTAGCGGGAGTTGTTAATGAGCAGTTCTTC.

The chain links TRBV27 to TRBJ1-1, with D unclear. The germline CDR1 and CDR2 sequences are MNHEY and SMNVEV (reference sequence). V was clipped by 2 bases and J by 1 base, with 8 bases between them. This CDR3 contains 14 residues. CDR3 coding DNA: TGTGCCAGCAGTTTAGGAGGGTCGAACACTGAAGCTTTCTTT. Protein: CASSLGGSNTEAFF.

The V call is TRBV5-6, the J call TRBJ2-7; 9 bases match TRBD2. Per the germline V gene, CDR1 is SGHDT and CDR2 is YYEEEE. The CDR3 is 14 residues long. V dropped 0 bases and J dropped 6; count of bases not matched to a gene: 4. The CDR3 DNA sequence: TGTGCCAGCAGCTTGGGACTAGCGGCGGCCGAGCAGTACTTC. Amino acid sequence: CASSLGLAAAEQYF.

With respect to this clone: Other DNA sequences in this specimen translate into the identical CDR3. The V call is TRBV6-1, the J call TRBJ2-5; 12 positions match TRBD2. The CDR3 consists of 15 residues. Germline CDR1 reads MNHNS; CDR2 reads SASEGT. The V segment lost 2 bases and the J segment 2 bases; nucleotides outside the gene matches: 0. The CDR3 DNA sequence: TGTGCCAGCAGTGAACTAGCGGGGGGGCAAGAGACCCAGTACTTC. Translation: CASSELAGGQETQYF.

This clone was detected once. The J gene is TRBJ1-1, the V gene TRBV10-2; D is unresolved. The CDR3 totals 13 residues. With 3 bases removed from V and 2 bases from J, the gap between germline ends came to 7 bases. Germline V gene lookup returns CDR1 WSHSY and CDR2 SAAADI. CDR3 loop: CASSDSPNTEAFF. In DNA, the CDR3 is TGCGCCAGCAGTGATAGCCCCAACACTGAAGCTTTCTTT.

The chain employs TRBV9 and TRBJ2-7; 7 nucleotides align to TRBD2. From germline, CDR1 is SGDLS and CDR2 YYNGEE. Trimming removed 5 bases from V and 2 bases from J; junction bases left unmatched: 7. The CDR3 contains 14 residues. Here the CDR3 reads CASSPSGLTYEQYF. The CDR3 DNA sequence: TGTGCCAGCAGTCCTAGCGGATTAACCTACGAGCAGTACTTC.

For the CDR3, the DNA is TGTGCCAGCAGGCAGACAGGGGTCACCGTCCATGAGCAGTTCTTC. Residues: CASRQTGVTVHEQFF. The chain couples TRBV6-1 to TRBJ2-1; 8 nucleotides match TRBD1. The germline V gene has CDR1 MNHNS and CDR2 SASEGT. The V and J ends lost 6 bases and 8 bases, in that order; junction bases with no gene match: 12. The CDR3 contains 15 residues.

For this clone: One end of the junction is discordant with germline, which a read error may explain. The CDR3 spells CASSEVGAGGRVWRVF. The CDR3 DNA reads TGTGCCAGCAGTGAAGTAGGGGCAGGGGGCAGAGTGTGGCGGGTATTT. This rearrangement joins TRBV2 to TRBJ1-4; 8 positions agree with TRBD1. This CDR3 comprises 16 residues. Germline V gene lookup returns CDR1 SNHLY and CDR2 FYNNEI.

This clone was observed once. The DNA of the CDR3 is TGTGCCAGCCTAGGGGGAGGGGGGTACCTCCTCCCTAGCACAGATACGCAGTATTTT. It is translated as CASLGGGGYLLPSTDTQYF. The chain employs TRBV28 and TRBJ2-3; TRBD2 is a possible D gene (7 bases). V was cut by 8 bases and J by 0 bases, with 27 bases left in between. The CDR3 runs to 19 residues. CDR1 is MDHEN and CDR2 is SYDVKM in the germline V gene.

The chain joins TRBV27 to TRBJ2-5; 11 bases are a match to TRBD2. V was pared by 2 bases and J by 2 bases, with 4 bases of the junction left unmatched. Germline V gives CDR1 MNHEY, CDR2 SMNVEV (reference sequence). The CDR3 sequence is 16 residues long. CDR3 sequence (DNA): TGTGCCAGCAGTTTAGTAGCGGGGGGGCTTCAAGAGACCCAGTACTTC. Protein product: CASSLVAGGLQETQYF.

The chain is built from TRBV4-3 and TRBJ2-7, with D possibly TRBD2 on 6 matching bases. Per the germline V gene, CDR1 is LGHNA and CDR2 is YSLEER. CDR3 length: 13 amino acids. V was shortened by 3 bases and J by 3 bases, with 9 bases between the two germline ends. The CDR3 reads CASSHAGSYEQYF. The CDR3 nucleotides are TGCGCCAGCAGCCATGCCGGGAGCTACGAGCAGTACTTC.

This sequence joins TRBV27 and TRBJ2-1, with 9 bases lining up with TRBD2. Trimming at V came to 0 bases and at J to 4 bases, leaving 1 base not matched to a gene. CDR3 length: 15 amino acids. CDR1 is MNHEY, CDR2 SMNVEV, per germline (reference sequence). CDR3 nucleotides: TGTGCCAGCAGTTTATCTAGCGGGGGTTACAATGAGCAGTTCTTC. Translation: CASSLSSGGYNEQFF.

The genes are TRBV5-1 and TRBJ1-4; perhaps TRBD1 as D (5 bases). The V end lost 3 bases, the J end lost 12 bases, and 18 bases lay between the germline ends. This CDR3 contains 14 residues. Germline assignment: CDR1 SGHRS and CDR2 YFSETQ. CDR3 DNA: TGCGCCAGCAGCTCCTCAACCGACAGAATAGAACTGTTTTTT. Translation: CASSSSTDRIELFF. The complete variable domain, with remaining parts taken from reference TRBV5-1 and TRBJ1-4, reads KAGVTQTPRYLIKTRGQQVTLSCSPISGHRSVSWYQQTPGQGLQFLFEYFSETQRNKGNFPGRFSGRQFSNSRSEMNVSTLELGDSALYLCASSSSTDRIELFFGSGTQLSVL.

In this sample, this clone turned up once. V is TRBV19 and J is TRBJ1-2, with D tentatively TRBD1 (6 bases). The V gene lost 6 bases and the J gene lost 3 bases, with 17 bases spanning the gap. Germline CDR1 LNHDA, CDR2 SQIVND (reference sequence). The CDR3 loop spans 15 amino acids. DNA for the CDR3: TGTGCCAGTAGGGGGGCGCGGGGGGATGACTATGGCTACACCTTC. Amino acids: CASRGARGDDYGYTF.

The genes are TRBV28 and TRBJ2-1, with 8 bases lining up with TRBD2. V lost 7 bases and J lost 7; bases outside the gene matches: 12. The CDR3 has 15 amino acids. Germline V gene sequence: CDR1 MDHEN, CDR2 SYDVKM. CDR3 protein: CASTHVGASGNEQFF. The CDR3 coding sequence is TGTGCCAGCACCCACGTTGGGGCTAGCGGGAATGAGCAGTTCTTC. Supplemented by reference TRBV28 and TRBJ2-1, the full variable domain reads DVKVTQSSRYLVKRTGEKVFLECVQDMDHENMFWYRQDPGLGLRLIYFSYDVKMKEKGDIPEGYSVSREKKERFSLILESASTNQTSMYLCASTHVGASGNEQFFGPGTRLTVL.

This sequence joins TRBV2 and TRBJ1-1; D is unresolved. V was shortened by 6 bases and J by 1 base, with 9 bases between the two germline ends. There are 13 residues in the CDR3. Germline CDR1 and CDR2: SNHLY and FYNNEI. The CDR3 bases are TGTGCCAGCAGGAGCCATGGGAACACTGAAGCTTTCTTT. It is translated as CASRSHGNTEAFF.

This clone appeared once. V gene TRBV18 combines with J gene TRBJ1-1; TRBD1 matches 9 bases. The CDR3 length is 15 residues. The germline gives CDR1 KGHSH, CDR2 LQKENI. J lost 4 bases, V lost 3 bases, and 6 bases had no gene match. Written as DNA, the CDR3 is TGTGCCAGCTCACCGGGACAGGGTGCGACCACTGAAGCTTTCTTT. The encoded protein is CASSPGQGATTEAFF.

This clone was seen a few times. V usage is TRBV5-1 and J usage is TRBJ2-5, with TRBD1 identical over 7 bases. From germline, CDR1 is SGHRS and CDR2 YFSETQ. The CDR3 is 13 amino acids. V was pared by 2 bases and J by 4 bases, with 2 bases of the junction left unmatched. The CDR3 protein is CASSFYRGETQYF. The CDR3 DNA reads TGCGCCAGCAGCTTCTACAGGGGAGAGACCCAGTACTTC.

The sample holds a few counts of this clone. The chain employs TRBV10-2 and TRBJ1-2; D is unresolved. The CDR3 has 17 amino acids. The V end lost 2 bases, the J end lost 0 bases, and 16 bases lay between the germline ends. Germline V CDR1 and CDR2: WSHSY, SAAADI. The CDR3 coding sequence is TGCGCCAGCAGTGAGATTCCCGGCGGGGTTCCTAACTATGGCTACACCTTC. This translates into CASSEIPGGVPNYGYTF.

The rearrangement joins TRBV18 to TRBJ2-1; weak D call: TRBD1 (6 bases). V lost 3 bases and J lost 8, with 14 bases in between. Per the germline V gene, CDR1 is KGHSH and CDR2 is LQKENI. The CDR3 covers 14 residues. CDR3: CASSPGQGLDEQFF. The CDR3 DNA follows: TGTGCCAGCTCACCGGGACAAGGGTTGGATGAGCAGTTCTTC.

V gene TRBV7-9 combines with J gene TRBJ2-7; 9 bases match TRBD1. Germline V lookup: CDR1 SEHNR, CDR2 FQNEAQ (reference sequence). J gave up 4 bases and V 5 bases, and 6 bases lay outside the gene matches. CDR3 length: 14 amino acids. CDR3 coding DNA: TGTGCCAGCAGCGTAACGGGACAGGGTTACGAGCAGTACTTC. It codes for CASSVTGQGYEQYF.

This clone was recorded only once. V and J are TRBV9 and TRBJ2-1; 11 bases agree with TRBD2. Per the germline V gene, CDR1 is SGDLS and CDR2 is YYNGEE. The V gene end was trimmed by 0 bases and the J gene end by 6 bases; junction bases not matched to a gene: 5. The CDR3 sequence is 16 residues long. As DNA, the CDR3 is TGTGCCAGCAGCGTAGGCCTAGCGGGAGGTGGCAATGAGCAGTTCTTC. Amino acids: CASSVGLAGGGNEQFF.

J is TRBJ2-5 and V is TRBV5-4, with D possibly TRBD1 on 5 matching bases. V was clipped by 5 bases and J by 1 base, with 12 bases between them. The CDR3 is 14 residues long. Germline-derived CDR1 and CDR2 are SGHNT and YYREEE (reference sequence). In DNA, the CDR3 is TGTGCCAGCAGGGGTGAGCAGGGCCAAGAGACCCAGTACTTC. Amino acids: CASRGEQGQETQYF.

V gene TRBV9 combines with J gene TRBJ2-1; 9 positions match TRBD2. Germline assignment: CDR1 SGDLS and CDR2 YYNGEE. V lost 0 bases and J lost 2; bases outside the gene matches: 0. CDR3 length equals 15 residues. The CDR3 loop reads CASSVGTSAYNEQFF. As DNA, the CDR3 is TGTGCCAGCAGCGTAGGGACTAGCGCCTACAATGAGCAGTTCTTC.

The chain is built from TRBV28 and TRBJ2-7; TRBD2 is a possible D gene (6 bases). V shed 3 bases and J shed 2 bases, with 11 bases lying between them. Germline CDR1 reads MDHEN; CDR2 reads SYDVKM. The CDR3 is 14 amino acids. The CDR3 bases are TGTGCCAGCAGTTTTCTCTCGGGGGCCTACGAGCAGTACTTC. Its protein product is CASSFLSGAYEQYF. Full variable domain (missing parts from reference TRBV28 and TRBJ2-7): DVKVTQSSRYLVKRTGEKVFLECVQDMDHENMFWYRQDPGLGLRLIYFSYDVKMKEKGDIPEGYSVSREKKERFSLILESASTNQTSMYLCASSFLSGAYEQYFGPGTRLTVT.

This clone has more than one count but fewer than ten. This chain links TRBV10-1 with TRBJ2-4, with D perhaps TRBD2 (6 bases). This CDR3 contains 12 residues. Germline loops: CDR1 WNHNN, CDR2 SYGVQD (reference sequence). V was shortened by 4 bases and J by 11 bases, with 12 bases between the two germline ends. The CDR3 DNA reads TGCGCCAGCAGTGTCCCTGGCGGGGTTCAGTACTTC. Amino acids: CASSVPGGVQYF.

This clone was observed a single time. J is TRBJ2-1 and V is TRBV18, with TRBD1 identical over 9 bases. The CDR3 length is 16 residues. The germline V gene has CDR1 KGHSH and CDR2 LQKENI. V trimming: 3 bases; J trimming: 2 bases; junction bases outside the gene matches: 5. The CDR3 here is CASSPWTGAPYNEQFF. As DNA, the CDR3 is TGTGCCAGCTCACCGTGGACAGGGGCGCCCTACAATGAGCAGTTCTTC.

The CDR3 nucleotides are TGTGCCAGCAGTTACGAGGCAGGGTCCTACGAGCAGTACTTC. This codes for CASSYEAGSYEQYF. The V and J genes are TRBV6-6 and TRBJ2-7; maybe TRBD1 (5 bases). Trimming pared 2 bases from V and 1 base from J, leaving 9 bases between. The CDR3 spans 14 residues. Germline values: CDR1 MNHNY, CDR2 SVGAGI (reference sequence).

This chain connects TRBV27 to TRBJ2-7, with D unresolved. This CDR3 spans 14 amino acids. Germline values: CDR1 MNHEY, CDR2 SMNVEV (reference sequence). The V end lost 2 bases, the J end lost 0 bases, and 8 bases lay between the germline ends. The CDR3 reads CASSLGIASYEQYF. The CDR3 DNA follows: TGTGCCAGCAGTTTAGGTATAGCCTCCTACGAGCAGTACTTC.